This TCR beta chain was identified during a study of blood T cells in healthy people across ages. CDR1 and CDR2 from the germline V gene are KGHDR and SFDVKD. Trimming removed 8 bases from V and 4 bases from J; junction bases left unmatched: 10. This CDR3 contains 15 residues. This clonotype was seen more than once but under ten times. With a J-beta primer mix and a sample-barcoded 5' primer, a second PCR ran roughly 6 to 11 cycles. TCRdb redid the calling of the 5' RACE reads with MiXCR, one entry per CDR3 protein. The sample lists approximately 1.5 million distinct CDR3 sequences, roughly 30% occurring once.

Input material: blood. The V and J genes are TRBV24-1 and TRBJ2-1; 7 nucleotides match TRBD1. This receptor was obtained from a woman aged 25 to 39 in good health. The CDR3 DNA reads as TGTGCCACCAAGGGGGCGGGCAGAGAGTACAATGAGCAGTTCTTC. This translates into CATKGAGREYNEQFF.